This entry describes one T cell receptor beta chain. What it binds is not known. The sample comes from a study of CD8+ T cells in alopecia areata. The study, taken as a whole, reports: Among the 100 top clones, expanded CD8+ clones, like scalp clonality, were significantly decreased by tofacitinib.

Indicated treatment: oral pan-JAK inhibitor, 5-10 mg twice daily. Unmatched junction bases numbered 8, after V lost 5 bases and J lost 9 bases. This CDR3 is 15 amino acids long. Germline V CDR1 and CDR2: SEHNR, FQNEAQ (reference sequence). Investigators isolated RNA and reverse transcribed it into cDNA to act as the sequencing template. Produced via immunoSEQ multiplex PCR; TCRdb's table is partial and in-frame only. The sample lists 110,000 or so clones, approximately 55% seen once, with roughly 3.5% in the top ten. Sample: CD4+ T cells sorted from blood, taken at week 24, from a patient treated with tofacitinib. V usage is TRBV7-9 and J usage is TRBJ1-6; 9 bases map to TRBD1. This sequence originates from a human donor with alopecia areata. Here the CDR3 DNA reads TGTGCCAGCAGCCCGGAAGGACAGGGGAGTTCACCCCTCCACTTT. Translation: CASSPEGQGSSPLHF.